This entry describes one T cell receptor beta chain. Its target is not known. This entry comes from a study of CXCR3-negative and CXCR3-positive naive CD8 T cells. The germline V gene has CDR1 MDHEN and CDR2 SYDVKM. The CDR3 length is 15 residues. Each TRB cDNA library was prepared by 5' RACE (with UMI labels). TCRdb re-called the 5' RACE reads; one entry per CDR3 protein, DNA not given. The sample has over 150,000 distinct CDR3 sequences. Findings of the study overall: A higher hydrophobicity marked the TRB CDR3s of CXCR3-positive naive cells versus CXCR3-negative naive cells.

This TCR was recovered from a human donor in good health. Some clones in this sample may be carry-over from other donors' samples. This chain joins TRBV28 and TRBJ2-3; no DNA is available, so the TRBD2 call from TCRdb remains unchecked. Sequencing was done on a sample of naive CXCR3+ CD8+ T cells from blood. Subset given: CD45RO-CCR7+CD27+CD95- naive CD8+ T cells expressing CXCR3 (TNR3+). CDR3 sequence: CASSLLVSSTDTQYF.